What follows are 2 T cell receptor beta chains derived from one specimen sequenced in a study of T-cell memory formation after mild COVID-19. Each CDR3 protein gets one entry after TCRdb re-called the 5' RACE reads with MiXCR. This table has hundreds of thousands of distinct CDR3 sequences, around 15% appearing once. Material for sequencing was PBMCs or a T cell subset sorted from them (not recorded which). The receptors come from a man between 18 and 29 years old who had mild COVID-19 (a few samples of this study predate the infection). Cell type and time point are not known.

The chain combines TRBV7-2 with TRBJ2-6; the match to TRBD1 covers 8 bases. The length of the CDR3 is 18 residues. Germline loops: CDR1 SGHTA, CDR2 FQGNSA. V lost 1 base, J lost 2 bases, and 7 bases stayed unmatched. CDR3 sequence: CASSLGLETGAGANVLTF. The CDR3 nucleotides read TGTGCCAGCAGCTTAGGCTTGGAGACAGGGGCTGGGGCCAACGTCCTGACTTTC.

This chain connects TRBV10-3 to TRBJ1-1, with TRBD1 as a possible D gene (5 bases). The CDR3 has 13 amino acids. V lost 10 bases, J lost 2 bases, and 14 bases lay in between. Germline values: CDR1 ENHRY, CDR2 SYGVKD. The CDR3 loop is CATHNRGNTEAFF. The CDR3 bases are TGTGCCACTCATAACCGGGGCAACACTGAAGCTTTCTTT.